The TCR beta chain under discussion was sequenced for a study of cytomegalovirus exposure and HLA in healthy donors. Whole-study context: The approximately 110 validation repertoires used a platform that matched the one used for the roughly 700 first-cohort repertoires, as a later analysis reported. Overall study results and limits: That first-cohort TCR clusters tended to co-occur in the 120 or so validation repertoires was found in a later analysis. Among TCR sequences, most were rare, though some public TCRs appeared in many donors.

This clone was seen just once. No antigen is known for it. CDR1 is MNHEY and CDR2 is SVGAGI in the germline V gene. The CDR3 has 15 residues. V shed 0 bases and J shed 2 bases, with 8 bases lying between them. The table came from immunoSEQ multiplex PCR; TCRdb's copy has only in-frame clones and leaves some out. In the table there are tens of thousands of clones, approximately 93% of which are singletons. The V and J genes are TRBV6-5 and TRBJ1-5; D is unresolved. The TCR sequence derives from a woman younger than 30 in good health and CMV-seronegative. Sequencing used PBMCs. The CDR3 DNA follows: TGTGCCAGCAGTTACTCGGGCGTGGGCAATCAGCCCCAGCATTTT. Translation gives CASSYSGVGNQPQHF.